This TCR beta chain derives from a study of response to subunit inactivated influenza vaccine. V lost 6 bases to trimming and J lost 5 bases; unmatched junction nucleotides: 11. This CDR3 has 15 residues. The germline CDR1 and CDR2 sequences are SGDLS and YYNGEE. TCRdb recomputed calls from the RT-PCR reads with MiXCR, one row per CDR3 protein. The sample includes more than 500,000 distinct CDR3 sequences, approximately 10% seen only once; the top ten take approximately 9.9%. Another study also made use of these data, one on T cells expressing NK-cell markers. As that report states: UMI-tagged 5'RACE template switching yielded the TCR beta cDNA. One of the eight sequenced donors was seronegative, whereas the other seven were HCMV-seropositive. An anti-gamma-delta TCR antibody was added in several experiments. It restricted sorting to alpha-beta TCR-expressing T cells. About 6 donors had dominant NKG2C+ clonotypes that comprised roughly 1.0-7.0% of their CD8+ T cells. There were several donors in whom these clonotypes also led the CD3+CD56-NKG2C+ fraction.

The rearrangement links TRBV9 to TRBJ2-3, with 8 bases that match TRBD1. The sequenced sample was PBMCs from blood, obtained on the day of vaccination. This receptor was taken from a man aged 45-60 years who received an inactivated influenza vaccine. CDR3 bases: TGTGCCAGCACCTTGGACAGGGTCAGCGGAGATACGCAGTATTTT. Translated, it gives CASTLDRVSGDTQYF.